This TCR beta chain was retrieved from a study of T-cell memory formation after mild COVID-19 (dated by TCRdb to the early 2020s). Study-wide context: TCR sequence clusters from the two donors were found to be largely donor specific. In a couple of donors, T-cell clones that expanded and contracted after mild COVID-19 were followed by sequencing TCRalpha and TCRbeta repertoires longitudinally. The cohort comprised two young, previously healthy adult volunteers, one female and one male.

The instrument given in TCRdb is Illumina NovaSeq 6000. TCRalpha and TCRbeta cDNA libraries were built by 5'RACE with constant-segment primers, adding sample barcodes and unique molecular identifiers. Trizol reagent was used to extract RNA from every sample. Amplification of the libraries took two PCR steps, and the second step added a second sample barcode plus Illumina TruSeq adapters. Sequencing of the libraries was done on an Illumina NovaSeq, producing 2 x 150 bp paired-end reads. On the study's bioinformatics: The reads were demultiplexed and collapsed into UMI-guided consensus sequences using migec v1.2.7. Using mixcr v2.1.11, the UMI consensuses were aligned to TRA and TRB V and J templates and assembled into clonotypes. A clonotype was counted as expanded or contracted only when both edgeR and NoisET called the clonotype significant, with the noise models trained on biological replicates. For edgeR calls, a false discovery rate-adjusted p below 0.01 and a log2 fold-change threshold of 1 were applied. As an exploratory analysis of dynamics, PCA with hierarchical clustering was applied to max-normalized trajectories of the 1000 most abundant clonotypes. Each responding clone was given a CD4 or CD8 phenotype based on the CD4+ and CD8+ repertoires, which had been sequenced separately. TCRdb applied fastp at Q25 and MiXCR to the public reads, then kept only in-frame beta chains. Records with the same CDR3 protein are collapsed into one entry carrying the most frequent genes and DNA. What appears here as the V and J calls and clone size reflects TCRdb's work, not the paper's. For this sample there are a few hundred thousand distinct CDR3 sequences; roughly a tenth appear just once. Approximately 3% of the sample belongs to the ten largest clones.

Ficoll-Paque density gradient centrifugation was used to isolate PBMCs. Overall study results and their limits: The second-wave clones that peaked on day 37 were not confirmed to be SARS-CoV-2 specific. The study covered only two mild cases, and larger cohorts including severe cases with pre-infection samples were considered necessary. The detection of some responding clones in pre-infection memory suggests that pre-existing cross-reactive memory T cells joined the SARS-CoV-2 response. From day 15 to 85, contracting clones showed balanced CD4/CD8 phenotypes, whereas a second wave of clones that expanded from day 15 to 37 leaned towards CD4+. Contracting CD4+ clones turned up mainly in the CM and EM memory subsets, whereas EMRA was where CD8+ clones were enriched.

Regarding this clonotype: Its antigen specificity is not known. The sample holds no much larger clone one base away, and base qualities are not on file.

The CDR3 sequence holds 13 residues, the cysteine and phenylalanine included. Just CDR3 DNA is preserved here, 39 bases in frame from base 1. The germline V gene yields MGHDK for CDR1 and SYGVNS for CDR2. Between the V and J ends, shortened by 4 bases and 3 bases respectively, the junction contains 9 bases. The V and J genes are TRBV25-1 and TRBJ2-5; a tentative D match to TRBD1 spans 6 bases. The receptor was isolated from a man aged 18 to 29 who had mild COVID-19 (a few samples of this study predate the infection). The sample titles of this study are shuffled in the database, so cell type and time point are left out; the donor was told from shared clones. Source material: PBMCs or a T cell subset sorted from them (not recorded which). CDR3 sequence: CASSVPGEETQYF. The DNA reads as follows: TGTGCCAGCAGTGTGCCAGGGGAAGAGACCCAGTACTTC. When the CDR3 is completed using the reference TRBV25-1 and TRBJ2-5 genes on either side, the full variable domain is EADIYQTPRYLVIGTGKKITLECSQTMGHDKMYWYQQDPGMELHLIHYSYGVNSTEKGDLSSESTVSRIRTEHFPLTLESARPSHTSQYLCASSVPGEETQYFGPGTRLLVL.